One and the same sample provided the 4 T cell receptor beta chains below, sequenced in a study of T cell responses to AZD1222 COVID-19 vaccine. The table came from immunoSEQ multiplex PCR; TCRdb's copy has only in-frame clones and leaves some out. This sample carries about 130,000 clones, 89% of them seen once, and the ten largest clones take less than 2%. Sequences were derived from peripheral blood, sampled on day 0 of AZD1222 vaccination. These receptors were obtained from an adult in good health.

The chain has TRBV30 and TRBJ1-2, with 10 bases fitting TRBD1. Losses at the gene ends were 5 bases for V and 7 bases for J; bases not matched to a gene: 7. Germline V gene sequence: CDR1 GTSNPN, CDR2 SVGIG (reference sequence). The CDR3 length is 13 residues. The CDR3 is CAWLTGGLVGYTF. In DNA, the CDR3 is TGTGCCTGGCTGACAGGGGGCTTAGTTGGCTACACCTTC.

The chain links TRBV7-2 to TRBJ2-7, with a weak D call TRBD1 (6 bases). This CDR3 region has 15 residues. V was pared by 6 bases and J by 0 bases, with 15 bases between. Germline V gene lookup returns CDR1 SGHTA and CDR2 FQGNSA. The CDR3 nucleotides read TGTGCCAGCAGTCAAAGCCGGGACAACTCCTACGAGCAGTACTTC. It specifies CASSQSRDNSYEQYF.

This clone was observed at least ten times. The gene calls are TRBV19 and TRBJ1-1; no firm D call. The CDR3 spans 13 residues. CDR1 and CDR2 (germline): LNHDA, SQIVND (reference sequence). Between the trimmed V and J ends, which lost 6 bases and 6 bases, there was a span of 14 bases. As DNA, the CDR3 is TGTGCCAGTAGGGTGGCGGTTGGGGCTGAAGCTTTCTTT. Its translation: CASRVAVGAEAFF.

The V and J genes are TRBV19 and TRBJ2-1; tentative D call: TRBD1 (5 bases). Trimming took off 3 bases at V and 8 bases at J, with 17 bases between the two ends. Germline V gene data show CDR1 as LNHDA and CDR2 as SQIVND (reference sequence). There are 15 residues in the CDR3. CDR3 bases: TGTGCCAGTAGTATCACCCGCGAAAGGGGATATGAGCAGTTCTTC. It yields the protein CASSITRERGYEQFF. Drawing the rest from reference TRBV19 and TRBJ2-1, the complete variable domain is DGGITQSPKYLFRKEGQNVTLSCEQNLNHDAMYWYRQDPGQGLRLIYYSQIVNDFQKGDIAEGYSVSREKKESFPLTVTSAQKNPTAFYLCASSITRERGYEQFFGPGTRLTVL.